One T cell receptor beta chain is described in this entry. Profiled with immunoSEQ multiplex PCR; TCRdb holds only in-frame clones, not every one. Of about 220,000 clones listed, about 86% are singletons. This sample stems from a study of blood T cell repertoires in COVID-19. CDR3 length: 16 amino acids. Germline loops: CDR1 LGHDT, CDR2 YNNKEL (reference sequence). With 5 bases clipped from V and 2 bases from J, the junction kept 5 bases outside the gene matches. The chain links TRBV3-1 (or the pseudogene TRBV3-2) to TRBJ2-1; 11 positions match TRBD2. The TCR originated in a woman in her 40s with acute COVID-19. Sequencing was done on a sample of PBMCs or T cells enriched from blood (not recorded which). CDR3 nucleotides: TGTGCCAGCAGCTTCAATAGCGGGGGGGCCTACAATGAGCAGTTCTTC. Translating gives CASSFNSGGAYNEQFF.